This T cell receptor (beta chain) was obtained from a study of T-cell reconstitution after alpha-beta-depleted transplantation in children. Unique molecular identifiers were used to barcode this TCRbeta library. TCRdb fed the PCR reads into MiXCR, producing one record per CDR3 protein. Of a few hundred thousand distinct CDR3 sequences detected, 9.5% to 13% appear once; the ten largest clones hold about a quarter. This clonotype has at least ten counts. The antigen is not known. Looked up from germline, CDR1 is SQVTM and CDR2 is ANQGSEA. The CDR3 spans 12 residues. V was clipped by 0 bases and J by 7 bases, with 6 bases between them. General observations from the study: Hyperexpanded clones declined; after one year, newly produced T cells mostly supplied diversity. Several hundred rapidly expanded clones from non-depleted graft cells reportedly supplied alpha-beta T cells about two months post-transplant.

Sequencing was performed on peripheral blood, taken 180 days after TCRalphabeta/CD19-depleted stem cell transplant. The receptor comes from a male patient between 2 and 10 years old who had a stem cell transplant for chronic granulomatous disease, so the T cells may come from the graft donor. The chain is built from TRBV29-1 and TRBJ1-4; D is ambiguous. CDR3 sequence reads: CSVEDLGEKLFF. Here the CDR3 DNA reads TGCAGCGTTGAAGATCTTGGTGAAAAACTGTTTTTT.